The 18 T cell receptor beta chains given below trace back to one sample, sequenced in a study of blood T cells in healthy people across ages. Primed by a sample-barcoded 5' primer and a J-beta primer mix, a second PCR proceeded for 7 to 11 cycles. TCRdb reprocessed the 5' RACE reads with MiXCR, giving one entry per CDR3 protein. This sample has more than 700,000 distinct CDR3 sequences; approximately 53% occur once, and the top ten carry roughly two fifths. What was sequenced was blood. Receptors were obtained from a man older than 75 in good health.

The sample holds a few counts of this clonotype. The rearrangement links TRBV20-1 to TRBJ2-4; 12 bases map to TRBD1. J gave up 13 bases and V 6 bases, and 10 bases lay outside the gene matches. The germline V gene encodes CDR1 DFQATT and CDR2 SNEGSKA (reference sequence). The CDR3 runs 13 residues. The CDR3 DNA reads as TGCAGTGCCCCGGGACAGGGGGCGATAGAGCAGTACTTC. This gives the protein CSAPGQGAIEQYF.

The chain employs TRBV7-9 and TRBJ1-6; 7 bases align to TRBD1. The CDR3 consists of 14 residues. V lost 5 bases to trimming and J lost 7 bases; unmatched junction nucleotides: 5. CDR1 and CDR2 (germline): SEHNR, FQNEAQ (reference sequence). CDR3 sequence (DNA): TGTGCCAGCAGCGCCGGGACAGCGAATTCACCCCTCCACTTT. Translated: CASSAGTANSPLHF.

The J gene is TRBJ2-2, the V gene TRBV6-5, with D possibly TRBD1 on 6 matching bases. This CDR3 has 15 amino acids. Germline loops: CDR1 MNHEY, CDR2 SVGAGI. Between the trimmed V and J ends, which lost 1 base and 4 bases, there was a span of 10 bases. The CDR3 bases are TGTGCCAGCAGTTACTTCGGGACACCCACCGGGGAGCTGTTTTTT. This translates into CASSYFGTPTGELFF.

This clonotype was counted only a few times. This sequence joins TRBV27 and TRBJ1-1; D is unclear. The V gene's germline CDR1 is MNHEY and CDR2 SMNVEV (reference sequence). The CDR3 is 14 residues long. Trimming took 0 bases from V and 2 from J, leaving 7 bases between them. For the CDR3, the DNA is TGTGCCAGCAGTTTATCACGTGGAAACACTGAAGCTTTCTTT. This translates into CASSLSRGNTEAFF.

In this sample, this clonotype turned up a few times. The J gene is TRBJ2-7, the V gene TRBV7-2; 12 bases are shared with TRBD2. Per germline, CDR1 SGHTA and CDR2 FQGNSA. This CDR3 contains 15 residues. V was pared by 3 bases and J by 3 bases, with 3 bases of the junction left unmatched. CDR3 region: CASSFKLAGGYEQYF. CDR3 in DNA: TGTGCCAGCAGCTTTAAACTAGCGGGAGGCTACGAGCAGTACTTC.

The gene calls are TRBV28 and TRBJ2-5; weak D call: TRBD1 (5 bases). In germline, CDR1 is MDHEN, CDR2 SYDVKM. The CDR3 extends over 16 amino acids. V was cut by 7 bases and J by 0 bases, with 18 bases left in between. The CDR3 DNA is TGTGCCAGCACCTTCCCAGGGTCCCGGTACCAAGAGACCCAGTACTTC. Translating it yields CASTFPGSRYQETQYF.

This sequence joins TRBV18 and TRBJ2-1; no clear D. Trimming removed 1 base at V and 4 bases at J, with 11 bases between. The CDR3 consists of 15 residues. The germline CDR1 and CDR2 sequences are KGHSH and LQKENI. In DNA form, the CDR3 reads TGTGCCAGCTCACCACTCGCCGGCCAGTACAATGAGCAGTTCTTC. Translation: CASSPLAGQYNEQFF.

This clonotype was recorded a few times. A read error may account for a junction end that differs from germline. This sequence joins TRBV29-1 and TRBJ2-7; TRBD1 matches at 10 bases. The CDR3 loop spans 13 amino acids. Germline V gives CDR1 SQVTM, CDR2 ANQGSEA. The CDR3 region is CSVEGDRGREQYF. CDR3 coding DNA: TGCAGCGTGGAAGGGGACAGGGGCCGCGAGCAGTACTTC.

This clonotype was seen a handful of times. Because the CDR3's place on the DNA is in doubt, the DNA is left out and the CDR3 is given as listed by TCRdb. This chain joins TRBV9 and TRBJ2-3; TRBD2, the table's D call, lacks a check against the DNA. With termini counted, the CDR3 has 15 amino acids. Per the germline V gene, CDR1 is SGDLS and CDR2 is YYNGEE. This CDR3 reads CASSVGSGSYRYAYF.

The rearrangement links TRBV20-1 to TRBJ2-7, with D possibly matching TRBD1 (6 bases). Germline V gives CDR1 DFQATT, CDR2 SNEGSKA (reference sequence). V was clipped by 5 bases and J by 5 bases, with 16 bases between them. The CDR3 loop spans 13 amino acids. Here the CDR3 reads CSARDTYRDEQYF. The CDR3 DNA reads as TGCAGTGCTCGTGATACGTACAGGGACGAGCAGTACTTC.

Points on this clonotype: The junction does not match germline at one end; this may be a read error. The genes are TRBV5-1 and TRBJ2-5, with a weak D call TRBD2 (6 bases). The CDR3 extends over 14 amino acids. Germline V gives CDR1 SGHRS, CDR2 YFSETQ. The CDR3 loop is CAGSLVSDGGTQYF. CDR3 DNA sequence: TGCGCCGGCAGCTTGGTCTCGGACGGGGGGACCCAGTACTTC.

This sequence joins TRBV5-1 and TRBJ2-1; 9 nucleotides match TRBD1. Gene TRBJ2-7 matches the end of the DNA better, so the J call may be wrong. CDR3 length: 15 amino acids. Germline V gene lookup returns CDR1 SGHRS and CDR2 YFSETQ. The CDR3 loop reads CASSWGDRVRNEQYF. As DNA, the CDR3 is TGCGCCAGCAGCTGGGGGGACAGGGTGAGGAACGAGCAGTACTTC.

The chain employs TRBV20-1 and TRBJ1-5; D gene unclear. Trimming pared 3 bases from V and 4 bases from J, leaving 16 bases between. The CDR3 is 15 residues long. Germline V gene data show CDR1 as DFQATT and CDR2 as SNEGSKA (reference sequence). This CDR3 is CSASPRRGENQPQHF. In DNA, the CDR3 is TGCAGTGCTAGCCCTCGGCGGGGAGAAAATCAGCCCCAGCATTTT.

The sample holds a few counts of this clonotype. The CDR3 is CASSPIDREYNEQFF. For the CDR3, the DNA is TGTGCCAGCAGCCCGATAGACAGGGAATACAATGAGCAGTTCTTC. The chain has TRBV11-2 and TRBJ2-1, with 7 bases identical to TRBD1. The ends lost 5 bases at V and 4 bases at J; junction bases unmatched: 8. The CDR3 is 15 amino acids. CDR1 and CDR2 from the germline V gene are SGHAT and FQNNGV.

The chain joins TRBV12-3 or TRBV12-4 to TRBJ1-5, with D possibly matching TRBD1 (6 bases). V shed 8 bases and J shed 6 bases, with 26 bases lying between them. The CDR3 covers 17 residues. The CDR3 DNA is TGTGCCAGCTCTCTTAGCCTAACCGGGGGGCTCGGTCAGCCCCAGCATTTT. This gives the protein CASSLSLTGGLGQPQHF.

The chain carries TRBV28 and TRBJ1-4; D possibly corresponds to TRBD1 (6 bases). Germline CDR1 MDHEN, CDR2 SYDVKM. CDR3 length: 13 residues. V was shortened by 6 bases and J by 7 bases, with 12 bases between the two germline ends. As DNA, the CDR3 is TGTGCCAGCAGACGCGACAGGACTGAAAAACTGTTTTTT. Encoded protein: CASRRDRTEKLFF. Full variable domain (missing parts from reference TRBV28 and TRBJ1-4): DVKVTQSSRYLVKRTGEKVFLECVQDMDHENMFWYRQDPGLGLRLIYFSYDVKMKEKGDIPEGYSVSREKKERFSLILESASTNQTSMYLCASRRDRTEKLFFGSGTQLSVL.

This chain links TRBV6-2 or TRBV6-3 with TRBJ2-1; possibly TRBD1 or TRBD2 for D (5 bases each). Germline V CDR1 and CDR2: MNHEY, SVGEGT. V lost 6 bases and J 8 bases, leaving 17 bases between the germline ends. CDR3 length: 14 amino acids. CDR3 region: CASSLPVGAHEQFF. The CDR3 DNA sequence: TGTGCCAGCAGCCTCCCAGTCGGGGCCCATGAGCAGTTCTTC.

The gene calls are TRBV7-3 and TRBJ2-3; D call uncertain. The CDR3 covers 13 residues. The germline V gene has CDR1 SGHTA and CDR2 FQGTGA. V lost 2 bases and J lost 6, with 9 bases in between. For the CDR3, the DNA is TGTGCCAGCAGCTTACTAATAGAGGATACGCAGTATTTT. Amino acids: CASSLLIEDTQYF.